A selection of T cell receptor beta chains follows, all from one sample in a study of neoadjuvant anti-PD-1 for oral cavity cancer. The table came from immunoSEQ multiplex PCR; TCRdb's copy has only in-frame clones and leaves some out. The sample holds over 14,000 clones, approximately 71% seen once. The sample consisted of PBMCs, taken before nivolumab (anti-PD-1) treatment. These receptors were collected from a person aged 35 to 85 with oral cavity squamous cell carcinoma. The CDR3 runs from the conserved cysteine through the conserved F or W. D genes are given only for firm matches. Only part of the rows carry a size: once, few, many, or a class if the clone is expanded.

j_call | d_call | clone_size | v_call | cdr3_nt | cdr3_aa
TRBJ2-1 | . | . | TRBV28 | TGTGCCAGCAGTCCGGTACAGGGAAAGGGGGTCTACAATGAGCAGTTCTTC | CASSPVQGKGVYNEQFF
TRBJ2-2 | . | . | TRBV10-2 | TGCGCCAGCAGTGAGTCTTGGACAGTGAACACCGGGGAGCTGTTTTTT | CASSESWTVNTGELFF
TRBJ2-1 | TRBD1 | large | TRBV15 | TGTGCCACCAGCAGAGAATCTCCGGGACAGGGGATAGATGAGCAGTTCTTC | CATSRESPGQGIDEQFF
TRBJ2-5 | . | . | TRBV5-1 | TGCGCCAGCAGCTTGGCCGTCCAAGAGACCCAGTACTTC | CASSLAVQETQYF
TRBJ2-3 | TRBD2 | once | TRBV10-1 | TGCGCCAGGAAACTAGCGGGACTCACAGATACGCAGTATTTT | CARKLAGLTDTQYF
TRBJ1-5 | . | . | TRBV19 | TGTGCCAGTAGGGATAGCAATCAGCCCCAGCATTTT | CASRDSNQPQHF
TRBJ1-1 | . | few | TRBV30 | TGTGCCTGGAGTGTACTGCGGTACACTGAAGCTTTCTTT | CAWSVLRYTEAFF
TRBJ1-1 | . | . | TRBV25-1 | TGTGCCAGCAGTCATTCAACCGGTGTACCTGAAGCTTTCTTT | CASSHSTGVPEAFF
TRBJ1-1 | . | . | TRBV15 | TGTGCCACCAGCAGAGCTGGGGGGAACACTGAAGCTTTCTTT | CATSRAGGNTEAFF
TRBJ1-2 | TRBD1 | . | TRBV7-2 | TGTGCCAGCAGCCCGACCGGGACAGGGGATGGCTACACCTTC | CASSPTGTGDGYTF
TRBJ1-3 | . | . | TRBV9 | TGTGCCAGCAGCGTAGCCGGGGCTGGAAACACCATATATTTT | CASSVAGAGNTIYF
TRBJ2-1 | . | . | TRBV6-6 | TGTGCCAGCAGCCCCCTTAGGGGTCGGTACAATGAGCAGTTCTTC | CASSPLRGRYNEQFF
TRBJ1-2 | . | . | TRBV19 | TGTGCCAGTAGTATAGATTTGGACGGCTTGGTTGGCTACACCTTC | CASSIDLDGLVGYTF
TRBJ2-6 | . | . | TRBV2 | TGTGCCAGCAGTGATCTTGGGTTCTCTGGGGCCAACGTCCTGACTTTC | CASSDLGFSGANVLTF
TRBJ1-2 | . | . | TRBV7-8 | TGTGCCAGCAGCTTATCTGTGACAGAGAACTATGGCTACACCTTC | CASSLSVTENYGYTF
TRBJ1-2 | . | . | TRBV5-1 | TGCGCCAGCAGCTGGACGGAAAACTATGGCTACACCTTC | CASSWTENYGYTF
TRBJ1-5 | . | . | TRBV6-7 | TGTGCCAGCAGCCCACCGAGCAATCAGCCCCAGCATTTT | CASSPPSNQPQHF
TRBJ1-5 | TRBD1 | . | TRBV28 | TGTGCCAGCAGGAGGCCGGGACAGGGCCATCAGCCCCAGCATTTT | CASRRPGQGHQPQHF
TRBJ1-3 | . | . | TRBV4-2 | TGTGCCAGCAGCCAAGAGTCCGGAAACACCATATATTTT | CASSQESGNTIYF
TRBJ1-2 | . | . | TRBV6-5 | TGTGCCAGCAGTTCTACAGGGTCCGATGTTAACTATGGCTACACCTTC | CASSSTGSDVNYGYTF
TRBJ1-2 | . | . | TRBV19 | TGTGCCAGTAGTAACCACCAGGGAGACTATGGCTACACCTTC | CASSNHQGDYGYTF
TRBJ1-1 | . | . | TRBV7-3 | TGTGCCAGCAGCTTAAACCCTCGGGGGAACACTGAAGCTTTCTTT | CASSLNPRGNTEAFF